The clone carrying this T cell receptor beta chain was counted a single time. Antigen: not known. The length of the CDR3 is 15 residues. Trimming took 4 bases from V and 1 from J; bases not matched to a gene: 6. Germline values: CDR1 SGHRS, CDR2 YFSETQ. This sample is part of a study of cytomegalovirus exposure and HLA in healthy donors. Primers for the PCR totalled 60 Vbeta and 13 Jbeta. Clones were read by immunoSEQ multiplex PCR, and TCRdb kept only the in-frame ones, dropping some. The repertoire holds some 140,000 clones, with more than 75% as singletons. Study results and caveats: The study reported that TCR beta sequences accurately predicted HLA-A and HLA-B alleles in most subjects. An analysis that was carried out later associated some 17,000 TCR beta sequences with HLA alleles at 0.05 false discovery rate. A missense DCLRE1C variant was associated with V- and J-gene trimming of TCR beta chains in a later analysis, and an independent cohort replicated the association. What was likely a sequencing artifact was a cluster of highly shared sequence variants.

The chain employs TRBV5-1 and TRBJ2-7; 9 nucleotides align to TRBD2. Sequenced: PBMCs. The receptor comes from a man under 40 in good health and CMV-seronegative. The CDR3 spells CASSANLAGSYEQYF. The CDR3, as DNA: TGCGCCAGCAGCGCAAACCTAGCGGGATCCTACGAGCAGTACTTC. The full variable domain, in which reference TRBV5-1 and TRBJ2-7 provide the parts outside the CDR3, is KAGVTQTPRYLIKTRGQQVTLSCSPISGHRSVSWYQQTPGQGLQFLFEYFSETQRNKGNFPGRFSGRQFSNSRSEMNVSTLELGDSALYLCASSANLAGSYEQYFGPGTRLTVT.